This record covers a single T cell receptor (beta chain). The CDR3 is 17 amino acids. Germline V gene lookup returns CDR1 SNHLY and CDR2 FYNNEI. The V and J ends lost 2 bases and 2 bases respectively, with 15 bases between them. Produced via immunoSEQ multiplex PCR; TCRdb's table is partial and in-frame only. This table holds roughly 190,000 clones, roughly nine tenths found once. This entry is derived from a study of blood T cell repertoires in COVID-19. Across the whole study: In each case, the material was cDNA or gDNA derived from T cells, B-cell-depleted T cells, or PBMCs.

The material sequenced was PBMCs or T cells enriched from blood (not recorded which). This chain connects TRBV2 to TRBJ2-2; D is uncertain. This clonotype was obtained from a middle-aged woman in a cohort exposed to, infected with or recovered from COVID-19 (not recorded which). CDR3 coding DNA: TGTGCCAGCAGTGAACCATGGCCCCGCCAAAACACCGGGGAGCTGTTTTTT. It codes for CASSEPWPRQNTGELFF. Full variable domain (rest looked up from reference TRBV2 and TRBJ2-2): EPEVTQTPSHQVTQMGQEVILRCVPISNHLYFYWYRQILGQKVEFLVSFYNNEISEKSEIFDDQFSVERPDGSNFTLKIRSTKLEDSAMYFCASSEPWPRQNTGELFFGEGSRLTVL.